This TCR beta chain was retrieved from a study of T cell responses to AZD1222 COVID-19 vaccine. Produced via immunoSEQ multiplex PCR; TCRdb's table is partial and in-frame only. The sample holds approximately 150,000 clones, around 92% seen once. The ends were cut back, 5 bases at V and 8 bases at J, with 7 bases in the middle. The CDR3 totals 12 residues. Germline loops: CDR1 SGHTA, CDR2 FQGNSA. Sequencing was performed on peripheral blood, taken on day 0 of AZD1222 vaccination. The origin of this receptor is an adult in good health. The rearrangement uses TRBV7-2 and TRBJ1-6; no reliable D call. CDR3 residues: CASSPSDSPLHF. CDR3 coding DNA: TGTGCCAGCAGCCCGTCGGATTCACCCCTCCACTTT.